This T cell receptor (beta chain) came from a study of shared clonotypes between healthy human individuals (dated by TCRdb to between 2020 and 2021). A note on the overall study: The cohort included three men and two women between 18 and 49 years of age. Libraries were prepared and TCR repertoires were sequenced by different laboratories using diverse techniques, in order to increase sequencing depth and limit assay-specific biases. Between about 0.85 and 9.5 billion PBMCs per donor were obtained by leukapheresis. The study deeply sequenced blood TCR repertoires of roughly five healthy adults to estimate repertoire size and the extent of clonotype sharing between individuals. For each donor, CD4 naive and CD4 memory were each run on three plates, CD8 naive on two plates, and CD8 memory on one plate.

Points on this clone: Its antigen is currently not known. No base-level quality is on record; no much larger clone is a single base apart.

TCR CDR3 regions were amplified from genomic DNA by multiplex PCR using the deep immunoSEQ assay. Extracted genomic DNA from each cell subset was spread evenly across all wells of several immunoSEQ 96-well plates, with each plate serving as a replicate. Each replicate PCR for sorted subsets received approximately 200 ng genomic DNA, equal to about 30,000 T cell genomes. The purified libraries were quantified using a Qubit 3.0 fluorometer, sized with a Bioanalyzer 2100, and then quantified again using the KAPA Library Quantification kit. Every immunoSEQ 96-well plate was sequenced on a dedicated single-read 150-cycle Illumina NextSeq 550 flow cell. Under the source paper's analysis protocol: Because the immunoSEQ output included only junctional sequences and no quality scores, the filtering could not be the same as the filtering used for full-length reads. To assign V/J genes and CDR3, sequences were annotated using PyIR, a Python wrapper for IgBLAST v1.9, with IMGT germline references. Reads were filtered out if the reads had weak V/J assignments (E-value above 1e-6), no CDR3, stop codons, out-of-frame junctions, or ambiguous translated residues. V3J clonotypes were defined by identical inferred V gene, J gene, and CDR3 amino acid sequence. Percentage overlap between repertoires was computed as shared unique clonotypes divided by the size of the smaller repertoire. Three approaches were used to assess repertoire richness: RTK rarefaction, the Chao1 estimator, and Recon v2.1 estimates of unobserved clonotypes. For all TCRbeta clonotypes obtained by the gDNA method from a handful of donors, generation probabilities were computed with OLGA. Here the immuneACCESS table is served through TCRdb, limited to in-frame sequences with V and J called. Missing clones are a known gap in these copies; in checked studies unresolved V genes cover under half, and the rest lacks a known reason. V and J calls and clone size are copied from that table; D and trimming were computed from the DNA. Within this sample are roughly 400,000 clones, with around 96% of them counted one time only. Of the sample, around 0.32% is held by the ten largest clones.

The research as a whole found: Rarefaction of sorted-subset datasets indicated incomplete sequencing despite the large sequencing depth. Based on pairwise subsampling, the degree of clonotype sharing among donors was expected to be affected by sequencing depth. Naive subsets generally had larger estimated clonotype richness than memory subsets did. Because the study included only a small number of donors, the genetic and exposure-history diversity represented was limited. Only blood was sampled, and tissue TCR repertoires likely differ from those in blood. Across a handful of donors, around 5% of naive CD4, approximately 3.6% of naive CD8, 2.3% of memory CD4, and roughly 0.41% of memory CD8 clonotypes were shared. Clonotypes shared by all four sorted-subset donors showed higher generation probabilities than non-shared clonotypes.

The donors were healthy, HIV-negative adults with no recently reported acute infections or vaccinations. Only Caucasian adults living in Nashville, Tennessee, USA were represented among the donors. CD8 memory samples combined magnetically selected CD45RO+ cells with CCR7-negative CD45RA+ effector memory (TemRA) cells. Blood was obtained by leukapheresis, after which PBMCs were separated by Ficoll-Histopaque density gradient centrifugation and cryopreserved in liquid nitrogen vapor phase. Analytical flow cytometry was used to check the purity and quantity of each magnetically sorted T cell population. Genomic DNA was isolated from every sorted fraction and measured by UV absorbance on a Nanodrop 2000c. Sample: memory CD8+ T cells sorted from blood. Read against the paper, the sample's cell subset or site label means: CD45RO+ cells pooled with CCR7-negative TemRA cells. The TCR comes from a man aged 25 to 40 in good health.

The nucleotide sequence reads as follows: TGTGCCAGCAGCTTAGGTCGCGGGAGCTCCTACGAGCAGTACTTC. Translated, this is CASSLGRGSSYEQYF. The V and J genes are TRBV7-2 and TRBJ2-7; TRBD2 agrees with 7 junctional bases. Based on the germline V gene, the CDR1 and CDR2 sequences are SGHTA and FQGNSA. Here V drops 1 base and J drops 0 bases, and the junction holds 3 bases not matched to any gene. Inclusive of the bounding cysteine and phenylalanine, the CDR3 is 15 residues long. Here the CDR3 DNA is all that survives: 45 bases in frame from base 1.